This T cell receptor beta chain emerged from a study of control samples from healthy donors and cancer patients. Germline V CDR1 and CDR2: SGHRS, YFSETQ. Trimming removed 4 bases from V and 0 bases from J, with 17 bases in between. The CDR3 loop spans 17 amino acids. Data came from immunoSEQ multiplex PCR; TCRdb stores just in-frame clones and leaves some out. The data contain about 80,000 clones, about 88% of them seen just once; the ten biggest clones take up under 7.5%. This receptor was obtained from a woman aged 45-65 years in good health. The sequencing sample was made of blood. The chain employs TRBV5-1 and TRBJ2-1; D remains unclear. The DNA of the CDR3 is TGCGCCAGCAGCCCACTACTCTCTATAAGCTCCTACAATGAGCAGTTCTTC. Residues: CASSPLLSISSYNEQFF. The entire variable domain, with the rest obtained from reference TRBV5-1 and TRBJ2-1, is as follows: KAGVTQTPRYLIKTRGQQVTLSCSPISGHRSVSWYQQTPGQGLQFLFEYFSETQRNKGNFPGRFSGRQFSNSRSEMNVSTLELGDSALYLCASSPLLSISSYNEQFFGPGTRLTVL.